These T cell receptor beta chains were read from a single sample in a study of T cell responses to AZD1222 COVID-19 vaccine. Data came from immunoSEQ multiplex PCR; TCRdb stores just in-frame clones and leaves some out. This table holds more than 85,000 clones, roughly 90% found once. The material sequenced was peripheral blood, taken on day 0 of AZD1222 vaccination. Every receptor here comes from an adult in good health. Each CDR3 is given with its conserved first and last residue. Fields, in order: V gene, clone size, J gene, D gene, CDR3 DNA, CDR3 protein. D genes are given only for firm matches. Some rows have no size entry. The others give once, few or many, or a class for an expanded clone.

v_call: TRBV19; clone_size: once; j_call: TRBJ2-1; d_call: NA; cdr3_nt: TGTGCCAGTAGTATGGGGACTGAGTACAATGAGCAGTTCTTC; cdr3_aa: CASSMGTEYNEQFF
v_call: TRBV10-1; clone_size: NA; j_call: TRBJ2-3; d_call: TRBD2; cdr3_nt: TGCGCCAGCAGTGATGCGGGAGGTAGCACAGATACGCAGTATTTT; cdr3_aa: CASSDAGGSTDTQYF
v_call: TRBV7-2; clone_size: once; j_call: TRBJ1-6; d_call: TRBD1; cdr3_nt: TGTGCCAGCAGCTCGAGGGACAGGGGCAATTCACCCCTCCACTTT; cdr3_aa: CASSSRDRGNSPLHF
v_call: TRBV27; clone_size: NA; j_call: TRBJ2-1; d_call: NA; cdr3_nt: TGTGCCAGCAGTTTAAGCGGGCCTTCCTACAATGAGCAGTTCTTC; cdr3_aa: CASSLSGPSYNEQFF
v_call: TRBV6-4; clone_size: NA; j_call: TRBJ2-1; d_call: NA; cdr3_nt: TGTGCCAGCAGTGAGTCCGAGGACGGCTCCTACAATGAGCAGTTCTTC; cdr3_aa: CASSESEDGSYNEQFF
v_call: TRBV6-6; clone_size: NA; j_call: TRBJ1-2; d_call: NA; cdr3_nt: TGTGCCAGCAGTCTTCCAATCCAGGGACAATTGGGTTTTATCTGTGGCTACACCTTC; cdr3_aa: CASSLPIQGQLGFICGYTF
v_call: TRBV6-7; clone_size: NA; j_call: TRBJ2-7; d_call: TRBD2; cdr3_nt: TGTGCCAGCAGTTACTCTAGAGGGAGGGCCGGAGAGCAGTACTTC; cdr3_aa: CASSYSRGRAGEQYF
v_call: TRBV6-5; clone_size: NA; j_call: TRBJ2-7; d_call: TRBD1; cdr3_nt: TGTGCCAGCAGTTACGAGGGGGCGAGTTCCTACGAGCAGTACTTC; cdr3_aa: CASSYEGASSYEQYF
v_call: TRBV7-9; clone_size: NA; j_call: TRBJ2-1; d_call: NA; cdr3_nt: TGTGCCAGCAGCTTAGTTTATAACAGTGAGGATGAGCAGTTCTTC; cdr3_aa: CASSLVYNSEDEQFF
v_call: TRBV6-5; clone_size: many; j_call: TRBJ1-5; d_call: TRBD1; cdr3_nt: TGTGCCAGCGCCCCTAAGACAGGGGGCGGGCAGCCCCAGCATTTT; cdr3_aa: CASAPKTGGGQPQHF
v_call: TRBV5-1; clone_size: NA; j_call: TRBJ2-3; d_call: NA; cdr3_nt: TGCGCCAGCAGCTCCCGTCTCCCCGTACGGAGGACTGCGAGCCGCACAGATACGCAGTATTTT; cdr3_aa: CASSSRLPVRRTASRTDTQYF
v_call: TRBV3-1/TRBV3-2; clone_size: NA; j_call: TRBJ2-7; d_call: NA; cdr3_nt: TGTGCCAGCAGCCAAGGTTACGAGCAGTACTTC; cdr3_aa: CASSQGYEQYF
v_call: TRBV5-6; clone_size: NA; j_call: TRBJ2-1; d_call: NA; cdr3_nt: TGTGCCAGCAGCGTCGGGTGGGGGGCAACCTACAATGAGCAGTTCTTC; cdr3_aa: CASSVGWGATYNEQFF
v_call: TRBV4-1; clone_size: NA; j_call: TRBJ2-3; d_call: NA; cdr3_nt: TGCGCCAGCAGCCGAGCGCCGGCGAGCACAGATACGCAGTATTTT; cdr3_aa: CASSRAPASTDTQYF
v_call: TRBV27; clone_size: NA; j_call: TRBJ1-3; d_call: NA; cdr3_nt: TGTGCCAGCAGTTGGGCAGGGACTCCTGGAAACACCATATATTTT; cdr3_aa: CASSWAGTPGNTIYF
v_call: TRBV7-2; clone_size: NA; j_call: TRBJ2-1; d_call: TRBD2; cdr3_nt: TGTGCCAGCAGCTTAGGGGATCTAGCGGGAGGATTTAATGAGCAGTTCTTC; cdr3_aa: CASSLGDLAGGFNEQFF
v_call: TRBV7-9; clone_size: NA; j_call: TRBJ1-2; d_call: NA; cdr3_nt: TGTGCCAGCAGTCCTCTTAATAAACACAACTATGGCTACACCTTC; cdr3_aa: CASSPLNKHNYGYTF
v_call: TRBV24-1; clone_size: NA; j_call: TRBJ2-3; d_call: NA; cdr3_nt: TGTGCCACCAGTGCAGGGGGGGCCGGGGATACGCAGTATTTT; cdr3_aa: CATSAGGAGDTQYF
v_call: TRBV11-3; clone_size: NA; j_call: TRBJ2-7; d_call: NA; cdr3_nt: TGTGCCAGCAGCTTAGTCGGGACTGCCCCCATCTACGAGCAGTACTTC; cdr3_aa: CASSLVGTAPIYEQYF
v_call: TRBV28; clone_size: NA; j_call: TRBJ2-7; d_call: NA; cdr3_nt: TGTGCCAGCAGTTTCGGGCAGAGCGAGCAGTACTTC; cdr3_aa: CASSFGQSEQYF
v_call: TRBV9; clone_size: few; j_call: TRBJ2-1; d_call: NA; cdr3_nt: TGTGCCAGCAGCGTGGTCCCAGCGTCCAGCTCCTACAATGAGCAGTTCTTC; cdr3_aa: CASSVVPASSSYNEQFF
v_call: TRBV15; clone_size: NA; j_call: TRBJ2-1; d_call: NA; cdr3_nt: TGTGCCACCAGCAAATCGGGAGCGAACTACAATGAGCAGTTCTTC; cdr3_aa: CATSKSGANYNEQFF
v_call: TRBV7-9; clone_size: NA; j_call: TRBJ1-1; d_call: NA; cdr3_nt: TGTGCCAGCAGCGCCACCCTCGGCCCACTTGTCACTGAAGCTTTCTTT; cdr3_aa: CASSATLGPLVTEAFF
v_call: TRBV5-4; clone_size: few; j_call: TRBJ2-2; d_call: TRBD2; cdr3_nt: TGTGCCAGCAGCTTGGGACTAGCGGGAGCTAACACCGGGGAGCTGTTTTTT; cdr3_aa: CASSLGLAGANTGELFF
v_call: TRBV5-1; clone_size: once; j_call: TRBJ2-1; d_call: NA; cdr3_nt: TGCGCCAGCAGTGAAGGGGGAGGATACAATGAGCAGTTCTTC; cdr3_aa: CASSEGGGYNEQFF
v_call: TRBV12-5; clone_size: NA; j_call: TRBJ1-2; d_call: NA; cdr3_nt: TGTGCTAGTTCCCCGGAAAACTATGGCTACACCTTC; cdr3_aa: CASSPENYGYTF
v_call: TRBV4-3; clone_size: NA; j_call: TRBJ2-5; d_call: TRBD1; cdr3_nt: TGCGCCAGCAGCCGAGGACAGGGGTACCAAGAGACCCAGTACTTC; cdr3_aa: CASSRGQGYQETQYF
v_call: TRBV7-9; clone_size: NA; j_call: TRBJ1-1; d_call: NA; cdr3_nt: TGTGCCAGCACCACCCGGAGGGGCACTGAAGCTTTCTTT; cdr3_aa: CASTTRRGTEAFF
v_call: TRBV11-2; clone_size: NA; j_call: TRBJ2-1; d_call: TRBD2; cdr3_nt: TGTGCCAGCAGCTTATCGACTAGCGGGAGTTGGAATGAGCAGTTCTTC; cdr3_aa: CASSLSTSGSWNEQFF
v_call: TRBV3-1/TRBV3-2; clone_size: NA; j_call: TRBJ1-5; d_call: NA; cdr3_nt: TGTGCCAGCAGCCAAGATCACGGGGTTGGGCCCCAGCATTTT; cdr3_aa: CASSQDHGVGPQHF
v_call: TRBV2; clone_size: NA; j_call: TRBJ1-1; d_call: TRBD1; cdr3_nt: TGTGCCAGCAGTGGATTGGACAGGGGGAACACTGAAGCTTTCTTT; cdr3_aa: CASSGLDRGNTEAFF
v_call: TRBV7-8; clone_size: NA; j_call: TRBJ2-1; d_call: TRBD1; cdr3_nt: TGTGCCAGCAGCGACCCCTTAAGGGGGCCTTACAATGAGCAGTTCTTC; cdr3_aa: CASSDPLRGPYNEQFF
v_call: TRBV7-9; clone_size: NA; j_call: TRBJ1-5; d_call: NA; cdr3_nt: TGTGCCACCGATGAGGGTGTCAATCAGCCCCAGCATTTT; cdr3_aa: CATDEGVNQPQHF
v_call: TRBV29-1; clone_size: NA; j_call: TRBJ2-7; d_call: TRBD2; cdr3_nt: TGCAGCGTTGAAGATGCGACTAGCGCTCCCCCCGGCGAGCAGTACTTC; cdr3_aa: CSVEDATSAPPGEQYF
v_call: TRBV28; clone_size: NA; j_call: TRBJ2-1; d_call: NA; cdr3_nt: TGTGCCAGCATCTTGGCAGGGGACGAATACAATGAGCAGTTCTTC; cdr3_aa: CASILAGDEYNEQFF
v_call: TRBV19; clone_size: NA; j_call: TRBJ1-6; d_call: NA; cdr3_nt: TGTGCCAGTAGTACCGGGTTCGATTCACCCCTCCACTTT; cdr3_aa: CASSTGFDSPLHF
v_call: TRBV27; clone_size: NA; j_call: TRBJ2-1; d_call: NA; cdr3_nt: TGTGCCAGCAGTTTACGCGGGACCGCCTACAATGAGCAGTTCTTC; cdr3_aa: CASSLRGTAYNEQFF
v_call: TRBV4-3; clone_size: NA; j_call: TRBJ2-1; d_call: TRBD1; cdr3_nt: TGCGCCAGCAGCCAAGAGCCCCCGGACAGGGGGAGAAATGAGCAGTTCTTC; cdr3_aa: CASSQEPPDRGRNEQFF
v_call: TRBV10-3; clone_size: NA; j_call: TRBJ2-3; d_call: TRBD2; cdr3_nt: TGTGCCATCAGTCAGGCTAGCGGAGGCACAGATACGCAGTATTTT; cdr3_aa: CAISQASGGTDTQYF
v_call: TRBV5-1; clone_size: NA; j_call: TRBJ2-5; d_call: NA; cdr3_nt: TGCGCCAGCACCCTATCGGGTTCGGAGACCCAGTACTTC; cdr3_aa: CASTLSGSETQYF
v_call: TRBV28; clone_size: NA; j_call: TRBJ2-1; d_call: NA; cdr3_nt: TGTGCCAGCGCCCTAGGGGGGGTCTCCTACAATGAGCAGTTCTTC; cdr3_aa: CASALGGVSYNEQFF
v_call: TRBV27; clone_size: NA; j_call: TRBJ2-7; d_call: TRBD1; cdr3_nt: TGTGCCAGCTTGTACCGACAGGGGGCCCCCTACGAGCAGTACTTC; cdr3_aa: CASLYRQGAPYEQYF
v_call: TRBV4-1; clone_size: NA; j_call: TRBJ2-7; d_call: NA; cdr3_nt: TGCGCCAGCAGCCAAGACAGCGTAAACTCCTACGAGCAGTACTTC; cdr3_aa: CASSQDSVNSYEQYF
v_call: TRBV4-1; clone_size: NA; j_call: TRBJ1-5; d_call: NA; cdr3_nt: TGCGCCAGCAGCCAAGAGCTCGTCCGGGGACAGCCCCAGCATTTT; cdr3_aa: CASSQELVRGQPQHF
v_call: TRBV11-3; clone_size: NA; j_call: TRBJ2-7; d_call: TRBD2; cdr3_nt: TGTGCCAGCAGCTTAAAAGAGCGGGGGGGCTCCTACGAGCAGTACTTC; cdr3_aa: CASSLKERGGSYEQYF
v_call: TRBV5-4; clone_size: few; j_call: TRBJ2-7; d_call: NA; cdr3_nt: TGTGCCAGCAGCTTTACGGGGGCTCAAGAGCAGTACTTC; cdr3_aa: CASSFTGAQEQYF
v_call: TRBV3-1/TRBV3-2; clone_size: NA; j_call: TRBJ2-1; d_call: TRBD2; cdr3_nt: TGTGCCAGCAGCCCCGTTAGCGGGGGGAGCTCCTACAATGAGCAGTTCTTC; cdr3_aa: CASSPVSGGSSYNEQFF